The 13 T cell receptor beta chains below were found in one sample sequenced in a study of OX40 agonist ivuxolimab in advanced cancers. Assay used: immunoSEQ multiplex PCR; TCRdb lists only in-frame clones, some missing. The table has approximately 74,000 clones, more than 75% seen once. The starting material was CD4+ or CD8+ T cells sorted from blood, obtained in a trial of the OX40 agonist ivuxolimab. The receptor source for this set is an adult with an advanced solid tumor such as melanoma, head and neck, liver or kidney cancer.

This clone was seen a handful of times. CDR3 residues: CASSSLGEGWDEQFF. In DNA, the CDR3 is TGTGCCAGCAGCTCCTTGGGGGAGGGGTGGGATGAGCAGTTCTTC. The genes are TRBV7-9 and TRBJ2-1, with 7 bases fitting TRBD2. Germline V CDR1 and CDR2: SEHNR, FQNEAQ (reference sequence). The CDR3 spans 15 residues. J gave up 8 bases and V 4 bases, and 11 bases lay outside the gene matches.

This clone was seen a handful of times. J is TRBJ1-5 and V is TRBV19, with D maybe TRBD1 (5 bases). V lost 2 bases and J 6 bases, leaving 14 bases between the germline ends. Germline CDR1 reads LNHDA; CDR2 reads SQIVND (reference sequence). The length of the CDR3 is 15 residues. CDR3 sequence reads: CASSITGGVGQPQHF. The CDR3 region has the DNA TGTGCCAGTAGTATAACAGGTGGGGTGGGTCAGCCCCAGCATTTT. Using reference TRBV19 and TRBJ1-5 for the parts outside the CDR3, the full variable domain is DGGITQSPKYLFRKEGQNVTLSCEQNLNHDAMYWYRQDPGQGLRLIYYSQIVNDFQKGDIAEGYSVSREKKESFPLTVTSAQKNPTAFYLCASSITGGVGQPQHFGDGTRLSIL.

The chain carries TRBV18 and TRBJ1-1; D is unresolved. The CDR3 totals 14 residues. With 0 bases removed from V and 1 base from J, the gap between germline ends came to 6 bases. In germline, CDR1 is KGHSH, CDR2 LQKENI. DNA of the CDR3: TGTGCCAGCTCACCACCGTCCGCGAACACTGAAGCTTTCTTT. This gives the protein CASSPPSANTEAFF. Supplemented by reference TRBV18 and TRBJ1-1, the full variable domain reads NAGVMQNPRHLVRRRGQEARLRCSPMKGHSHVYWYRQLPEEGLKFMVYLQKENIIDESGMPKERFSAEFPKEGPSILRIQQVVRGDSAAYFCASSPPSANTEAFFGQGTRLTVV.

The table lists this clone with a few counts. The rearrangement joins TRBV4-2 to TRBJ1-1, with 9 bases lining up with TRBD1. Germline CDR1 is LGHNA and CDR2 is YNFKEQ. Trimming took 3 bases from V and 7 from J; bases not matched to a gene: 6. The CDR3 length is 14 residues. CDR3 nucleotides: TGTGCCAGCAGCCAGGTGGGACAGGGTAATGAAGCTTTCTTT. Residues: CASSQVGQGNEAFF.

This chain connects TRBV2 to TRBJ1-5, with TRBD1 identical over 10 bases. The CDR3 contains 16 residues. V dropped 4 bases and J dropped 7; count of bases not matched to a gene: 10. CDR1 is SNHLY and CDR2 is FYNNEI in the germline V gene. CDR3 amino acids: CASSVRQGAPEQPQHF. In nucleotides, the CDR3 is TGTGCCAGCAGTGTTCGACAGGGGGCGCCGGAGCAGCCCCAGCATTTT. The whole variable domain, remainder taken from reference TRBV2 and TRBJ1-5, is EPEVTQTPSHQVTQMGQEVILRCVPISNHLYFYWYRQILGQKVEFLVSFYNNEISEKSEIFDDQFSVERPDGSNFTLKIRSTKLEDSAMYFCASSVRQGAPEQPQHFGDGTRLSIL.

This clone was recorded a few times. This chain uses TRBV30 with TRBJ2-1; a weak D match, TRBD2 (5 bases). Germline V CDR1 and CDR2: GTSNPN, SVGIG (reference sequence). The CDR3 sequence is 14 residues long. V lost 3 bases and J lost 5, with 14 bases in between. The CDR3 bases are TGTGCCTGGAGCCCCTGTGGACTCAACAATGAGCAGTTCTTC. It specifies CAWSPCGLNNEQFF.

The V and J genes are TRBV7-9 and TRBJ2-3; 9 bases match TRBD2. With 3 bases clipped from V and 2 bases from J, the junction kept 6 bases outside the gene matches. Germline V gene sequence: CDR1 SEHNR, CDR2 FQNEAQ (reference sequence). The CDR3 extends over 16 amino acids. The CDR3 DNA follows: TGTGCCAGCAGCTTCCGACTAGCGGAAGCCACAGATACGCAGTATTTT. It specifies CASSFRLAEATDTQYF.

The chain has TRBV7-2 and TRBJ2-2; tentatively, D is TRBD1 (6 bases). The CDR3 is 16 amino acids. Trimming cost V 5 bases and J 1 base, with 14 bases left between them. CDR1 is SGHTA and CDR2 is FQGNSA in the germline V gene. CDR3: CASSPYAGVNTGELFF. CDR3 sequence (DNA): TGTGCCAGCAGCCCCTACGCAGGGGTGAACACCGGGGAGCTGTTTTTT.

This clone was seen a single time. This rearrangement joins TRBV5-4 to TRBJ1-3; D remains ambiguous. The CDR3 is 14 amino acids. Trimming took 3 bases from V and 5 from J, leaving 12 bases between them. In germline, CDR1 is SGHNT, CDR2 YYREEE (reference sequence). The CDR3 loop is CASSSRGARNTIYF. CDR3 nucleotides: TGTGCCAGCAGCTCGCGGGGAGCCCGAAACACCATATATTTT.

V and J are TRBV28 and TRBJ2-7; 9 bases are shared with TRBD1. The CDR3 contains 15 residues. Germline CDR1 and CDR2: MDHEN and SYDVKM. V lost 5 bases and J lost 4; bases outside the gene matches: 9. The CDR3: CASSPGGQGIYEQYF. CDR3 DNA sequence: TGTGCCAGCAGTCCGGGGGGACAGGGTATATACGAGCAGTACTTC.

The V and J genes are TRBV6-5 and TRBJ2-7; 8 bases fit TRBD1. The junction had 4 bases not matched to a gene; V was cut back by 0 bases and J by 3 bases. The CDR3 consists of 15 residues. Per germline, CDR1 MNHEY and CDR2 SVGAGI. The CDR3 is CASSYSGTGFYEQYF. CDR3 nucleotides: TGTGCCAGCAGTTACTCCGGGACAGGTTTCTACGAGCAGTACTTC.

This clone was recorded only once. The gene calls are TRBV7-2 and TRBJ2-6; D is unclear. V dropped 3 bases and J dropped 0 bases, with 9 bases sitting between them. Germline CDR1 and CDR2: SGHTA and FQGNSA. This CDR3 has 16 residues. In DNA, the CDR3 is TGTGCCAGCAGCTTGGGGTCGTCCTCTGGGGCCAACGTCCTGACTTTC. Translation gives CASSLGSSSGANVLTF.

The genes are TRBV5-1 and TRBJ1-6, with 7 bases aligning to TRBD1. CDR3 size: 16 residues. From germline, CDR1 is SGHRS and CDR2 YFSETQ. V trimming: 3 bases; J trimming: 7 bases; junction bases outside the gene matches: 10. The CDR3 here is CASSSKTGTENSPLHF. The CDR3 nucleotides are TGCGCCAGCAGCTCCAAAACCGGGACAGAAAATTCACCCCTCCACTTT.